The 21 T cell receptor beta chains given below trace back to one sample, sequenced in a study of beta chain features in type 1 diabetes. Study-wide findings and caveats: All four CD4+ subsets of Type 1 diabetes patients contained TCRB CDR3s that were moderately but significantly shorter.

For these TCRs, the target antigens are not known. Expressed TCRB transcripts were sequenced because the isolated RNA had all been reverse transcribed beforehand. TCRdb keeps only in-frame clones here, not all; method: immunoSEQ multiplex PCR. This sample has over 650,000 clones, with over 11% found just once. Material: naive CD4+ T cells from blood. All receptors derive from a man between 18 and 35 years old with type 1 diabetes.

This clone turned up a few times. Distinct nucleotide sequences in the sample also encode this CDR3. The J gene is TRBJ2-7, the V gene TRBV5-1; D unclear. Germline V gene data show CDR1 as SGHRS and CDR2 as YFSETQ. V was pared by 4 bases and J by 0 bases, with 5 bases between. CDR3 length: 12 amino acids. CDR3 in amino acids: CASSPSSYEQYF. The CDR3 bases are TGCGCCAGCAGCCCTAGCTCCTACGAGCAGTACTTC.

The genes are TRBV29-1 and TRBJ2-7, with 11 bases identical to TRBD1. The CDR3 consists of 13 residues. Germline values: CDR1 SQVTM, CDR2 ANQGSEA. With V trimmed by 6 bases and J by 5 bases, 6 bases remained unmatched. The CDR3: CSVGDRGRDEQYF. CDR3 nucleotide sequence: TGCAGCGTAGGGGACAGGGGGAGAGACGAGCAGTACTTC.

This clone showed up just a few times. V gene TRBV30 combines with J gene TRBJ2-3; the D is unclear. The V gene's germline CDR1 is GTSNPN and CDR2 SVGIG (reference sequence). Trimming stripped 0 bases from V and 9 bases from J, with 10 bases between. The CDR3 runs 12 residues. CDR3 DNA sequence: TGTGCCTGGAGTGTTAAGCCTCGGACGCAGTATTTT. Translating it yields CAWSVKPRTQYF.

The chain couples TRBV9 to TRBJ2-7; D possibly matches TRBD1 or TRBD2 (5 bases each). The germline V and J ends were trimmed by 4 bases and 2 bases, with 16 bases remaining between them. Germline values: CDR1 SGDLS, CDR2 YYNGEE. This CDR3 comprises 15 residues. The CDR3 bases are TGTGCCAGCAGCCCAGCCCCCGGGACCACCTACGAGCAGTACTTC. The encoded protein is CASSPAPGTTYEQYF. Together with reference TRBV9 and TRBJ2-7, the CDR3 gives the full variable domain: DSGVTQTPKHLITATGQRVTLRCSPRSGDLSVYWYQQSLDQGLQFLIQYYNGEERAKGNILERFSAQQFPDLHSELNLSSLELGDSALYFCASSPAPGTTYEQYFGPGTRLTVT.

This clone was seen more than once but under ten times. The J gene is TRBJ1-3, the V gene TRBV7-9; maybe TRBD1 (6 bases). The V end lost 2 bases, the J end lost 4 bases, and 15 bases lay between the germline ends. Per the germline V gene, CDR1 is SEHNR and CDR2 is FQNEAQ (reference sequence). The CDR3 sequence is 16 residues long. CDR3 sequence (DNA): TGTGCCAGCAGCTTACACGGCGGGACACAAGGAAACACCATATATTTT. This gives the protein CASSLHGGTQGNTIYF.

In its sample, this clone was seen a few times. Other DNA sequences from this sample encode an identical CDR3 as well. The gene calls are TRBV5-1 and TRBJ1-3, with D perhaps TRBD1 (5 bases). Trimming took off 3 bases at V and 0 bases at J, with 7 bases between the two ends. CDR1 and CDR2 (germline): SGHRS, YFSETQ. CDR3 length: 14 residues. CDR3 nucleotide sequence: TGCGCCAGCAGCTCTGACAGCTCTGGAAACACCATATATTTT. Residues: CASSSDSSGNTIYF.

This clone occurred a few times. The J gene is TRBJ2-7, the V gene TRBV5-1; TRBD2 matches 10 bases. CDR3 length: 16 amino acids. CDR1 and CDR2 from the germline V gene are SGHRS and YFSETQ. Trimming took 0 bases from V and 0 from J; bases not matched to a gene: 3. CDR3 residues: CASSLGGTSVSYEQYF. CDR3 DNA: TGCGCCAGCAGCTTGGGGGGGACTAGCGTCTCCTACGAGCAGTACTTC.

The chain is built from TRBV28 and TRBJ1-1, with no clear D. This CDR3 spans 14 amino acids. The V end was cut by 1 base, the J end by 3 bases, with 9 bases between. Germline assignment: CDR1 MDHEN and CDR2 SYDVKM. The CDR3 DNA reads TGTGCCAGCAGTTTATCTCGGGTTTACACTGAAGCTTTCTTT. It encodes CASSLSRVYTEAFF.

The chain links TRBV27 to TRBJ2-6, with a possible D match to TRBD2 (6 bases). V dropped 7 bases and J dropped 1 base, with 17 bases sitting between them. Germline CDR1 reads MNHEY; CDR2 reads SMNVEV (reference sequence). The CDR3 covers 17 residues. The CDR3 protein is CASTTPAGRSGANVLTF. CDR3 coding DNA: TGTGCCAGCACGACCCCGGCAGGGAGGTCTGGGGCCAACGTCCTGACTTTC.

This clone was picked up a small number of times. V and J are TRBV5-5 and TRBJ2-7; tentatively, D is TRBD1 or TRBD2 (5 bases each). CDR1 SGHKS and CDR2 YYEKEE come from the germline V gene (reference sequence). The CDR3 is made up of 14 amino acids. The V end was cut by 4 bases, the J end by 0 bases, with 11 bases between. CDR3 nucleotide sequence: TGTGCCAGCAGCACGGGACCGAACTCCTACGAGCAGTACTTC. It yields the protein CASSTGPNSYEQYF.

This clone was seen only a few times. This chain uses TRBV2 with TRBJ2-5; the D gene is possibly TRBD1 (5 bases). V lost 4 bases to trimming and J lost 4 bases, with 16 bases between them. This CDR3 has 15 amino acids. Germline lookup yields CDR1 SNHLY and CDR2 FYNNEI. The CDR3 coding sequence is TGTGCCAGCAGTGGGGCCAGGGCAAGGGGAGAGACCCAGTACTTC. It is translated as CASSGARARGETQYF.

The J gene is TRBJ2-1, the V gene TRBV7-6; D is undetermined. The CDR3 runs 13 residues. Trimming cost V 4 bases and J 9 bases, with 13 bases left between them. Germline CDR1 and CDR2: SGHVS and FNYEAQ. This CDR3 reads CASSYTEMGEQFF. CDR3 nucleotide sequence: TGTGCCAGCAGCTACACCGAGATGGGTGAGCAGTTCTTC.

This chain links TRBV11-2 with TRBJ2-4; D gene unclear. The germline V and J ends were trimmed by 8 bases and 2 bases, with 10 bases remaining between them. CDR1 and CDR2 (germline): SGHAT, FQNNGV. The CDR3 has 13 amino acids. The CDR3 reads CASVDRTKNIQYF. CDR3 DNA sequence: TGTGCCAGCGTAGACCGGACCAAAAACATTCAGTACTTC.

This clone was seen only a few times. This chain joins TRBV27 and TRBJ1-6, with D hard to call. Germline V CDR1 and CDR2: MNHEY, SMNVEV (reference sequence). Trimming took off 2 bases at V and 6 bases at J, with 11 bases between the two ends. This CDR3 contains 15 residues. CDR3 DNA: TGTGCCAGCAGTTTACACAGCCAACTTAATTCACCCCTCCACTTT. Encoded protein: CASSLHSQLNSPLHF.

DNA of the CDR3: TGTGCCTGGAGGAGGGAGAATGAAAAACTGTTTTTT. It specifies CAWRRENEKLFF. This chain links TRBV30 with TRBJ1-4, with D unclear. This CDR3 has 12 residues. Between the trimmed V and J ends, which lost 3 bases and 5 bases, there was a span of 7 bases. Germline CDR1 and CDR2: GTSNPN and SVGIG (reference sequence). The whole variable domain, remainder taken from reference TRBV30 and TRBJ1-4, is SQTIHQWPATLVQPVGSPLSLECTVEGTSNPNLYWYRQAAGRGLQLLFYSVGIGQISSEVPQNLSASRPQDRQFILSSKKLLLSDSGFYLCAWRRENEKLFFGSGTQLSVL.

This clone was counted only a few times. The chain links TRBV30 to TRBJ2-6; 7 nucleotides line up with TRBD1. Germline V lookup: CDR1 GTSNPN, CDR2 SVGIG (reference sequence). V shed 4 bases, J shed 0 bases, and the junction held 9 bases outside the gene matches. This CDR3 has 17 amino acids. CDR3 DNA sequence: TGTGCCTGGACAACCCCGGACAGGTTCTCTGGGGCCAACGTCCTGACTTTC. Amino acids: CAWTTPDRFSGANVLTF.

The gene calls are TRBV2 and TRBJ2-2; D not resolved. CDR3 size: 12 residues. Trimming shortened V by 8 bases and J by 3 bases, and 7 bases separated the two germline ends. Germline V CDR1 and CDR2: SNHLY, FYNNEI. The CDR3 DNA follows: TGTGCCAGCGATCCGGACACCGGGGAGCTGTTTTTT. Protein sequence: CASDPDTGELFF.

The chain links TRBV7-9 to TRBJ2-1; TRBD2 is a possible D gene (7 bases). V shed 1 base and J shed 9 bases, with 16 bases lying between them. Germline assignment: CDR1 SEHNR and CDR2 FQNEAQ (reference sequence). This CDR3 contains 15 residues. CDR3 DNA sequence: TGTGCCAGCAGCTTAGTTTCCCAGGGAGGGGGTGAGCAGTTCTTC. It encodes CASSLVSQGGGEQFF. Full variable domain (outside the CDR3, taken from reference TRBV7-9 and TRBJ2-1): DTGVSQNPRHKITKRGQNVTFRCDPISEHNRLYWYRQTLGQGPEFLTYFQNEAQLEKSRLLSDRFSAERPKGSFSTLEIQRTEQGDSAMYLCASSLVSQGGGEQFFGPGTRLTVL.

This chain uses TRBV5-4 with TRBJ1-2; no reliable D call. There are 13 residues in the CDR3. CDR1 SGHNT and CDR2 YYREEE come from the germline V gene (reference sequence). Trimming pared 4 bases from V and 2 bases from J, leaving 9 bases between. For the CDR3, the DNA is TGTGCCAGCAGCCCGGACGGGAACTATGGCTACACCTTC. As protein: CASSPDGNYGYTF.

This clone was recorded a few times. CDR3 protein: CSGYTGVNEQFF. The CDR3 DNA follows: TGCAGCGGCTACACAGGGGTGAATGAGCAGTTCTTC. The J gene is TRBJ2-1, the V gene TRBV29-1; TRBD1 matches 7 bases. The CDR3 length is 12 residues. Trimming took 7 bases from V and 7 from J; bases not matched to a gene: 7. Germline V gives CDR1 SQVTM, CDR2 ANQGSEA.

This chain joins TRBV2 and TRBJ2-3; tentatively, D is TRBD1 (5 bases). Trimming cost V 2 bases and J 6 bases, with 12 bases left between them. In germline, CDR1 is SNHLY, CDR2 FYNNEI. CDR3 length equals 14 residues. CDR3 DNA: TGTGCCAGCAGTGAACAGGGCATCACTGATACGCAGTATTTT. This encodes CASSEQGITDTQYF.